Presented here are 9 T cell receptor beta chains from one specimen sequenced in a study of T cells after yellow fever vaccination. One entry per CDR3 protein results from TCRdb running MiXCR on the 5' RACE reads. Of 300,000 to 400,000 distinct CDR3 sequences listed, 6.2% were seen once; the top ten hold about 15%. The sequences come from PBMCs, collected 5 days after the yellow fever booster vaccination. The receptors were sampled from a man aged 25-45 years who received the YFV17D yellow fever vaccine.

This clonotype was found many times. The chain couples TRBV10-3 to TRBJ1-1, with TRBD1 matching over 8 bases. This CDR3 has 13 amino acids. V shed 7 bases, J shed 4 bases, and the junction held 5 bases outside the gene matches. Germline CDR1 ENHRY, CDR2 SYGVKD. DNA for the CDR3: TGTGCCATCACCTTGGACAGGGCCACTGAAGCTTTCTTT. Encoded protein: CAITLDRATEAFF.

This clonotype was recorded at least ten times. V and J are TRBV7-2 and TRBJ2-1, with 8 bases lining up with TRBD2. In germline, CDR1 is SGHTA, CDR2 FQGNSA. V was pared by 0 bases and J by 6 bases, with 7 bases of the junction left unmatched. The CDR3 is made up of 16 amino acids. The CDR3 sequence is CASSLAGTRGTNEQFF. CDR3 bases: TGTGCCAGCAGCTTAGCCGGGACTAGAGGGACCAATGAGCAGTTCTTC.

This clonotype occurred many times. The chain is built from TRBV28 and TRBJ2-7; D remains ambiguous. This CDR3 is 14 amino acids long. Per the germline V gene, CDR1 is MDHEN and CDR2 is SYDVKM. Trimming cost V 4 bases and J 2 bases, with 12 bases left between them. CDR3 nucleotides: TGTGCCAGCAGTTCTGTAGAGGTCCCCTACGAGCAGTACTTC. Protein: CASSSVEVPYEQYF.

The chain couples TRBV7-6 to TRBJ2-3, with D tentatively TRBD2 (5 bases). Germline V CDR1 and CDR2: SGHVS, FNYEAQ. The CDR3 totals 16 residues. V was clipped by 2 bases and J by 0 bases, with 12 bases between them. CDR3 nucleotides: TGTGCCAGCAGCTTAAATCCGGGGATAAGCACAGATACGCAGTATTTT. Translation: CASSLNPGISTDTQYF.

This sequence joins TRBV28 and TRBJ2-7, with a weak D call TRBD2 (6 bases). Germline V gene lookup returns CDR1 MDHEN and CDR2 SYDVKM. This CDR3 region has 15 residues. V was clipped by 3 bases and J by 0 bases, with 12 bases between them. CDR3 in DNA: TGTGCCAGCAGTTTGGGCGGGGAAGACTCCTACGAGCAGTACTTC. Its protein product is CASSLGGEDSYEQYF.

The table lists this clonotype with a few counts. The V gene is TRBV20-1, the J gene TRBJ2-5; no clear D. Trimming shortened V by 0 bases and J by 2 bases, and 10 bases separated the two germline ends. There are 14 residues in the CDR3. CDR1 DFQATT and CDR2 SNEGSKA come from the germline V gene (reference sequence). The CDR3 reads CSARDGGRQETQYF. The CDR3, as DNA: TGCAGTGCTAGAGATGGCGGAAGACAAGAGACCCAGTACTTC.

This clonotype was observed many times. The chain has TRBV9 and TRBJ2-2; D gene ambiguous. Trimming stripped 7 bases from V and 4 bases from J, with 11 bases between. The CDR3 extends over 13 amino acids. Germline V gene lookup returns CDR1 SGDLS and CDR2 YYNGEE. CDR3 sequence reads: CASGPHGTGELFF. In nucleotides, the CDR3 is TGTGCCAGCGGCCCCCACGGCACCGGGGAGCTGTTTTTT.

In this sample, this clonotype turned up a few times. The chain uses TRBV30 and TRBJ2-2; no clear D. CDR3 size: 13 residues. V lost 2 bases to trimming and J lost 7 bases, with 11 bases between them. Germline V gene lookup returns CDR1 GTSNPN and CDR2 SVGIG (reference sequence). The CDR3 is CAWSPINGGELFF. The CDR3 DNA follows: TGTGCCTGGAGTCCAATCAACGGCGGGGAGCTGTTTTTT.

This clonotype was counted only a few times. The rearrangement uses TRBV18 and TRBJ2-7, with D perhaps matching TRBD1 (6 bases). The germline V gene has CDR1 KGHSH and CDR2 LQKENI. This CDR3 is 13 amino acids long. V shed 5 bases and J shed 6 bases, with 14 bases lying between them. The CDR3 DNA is TGTGCCAGCTCAACTGTGGGACAAAGCGAGCAGTACTTC. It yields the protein CASSTVGQSEQYF.